A single sample gave rise to the 5 T cell receptor beta chains below, sequenced in a study of response to subunit inactivated influenza vaccine. Using its own MiXCR run on the RT-PCR reads, TCRdb lists one record per CDR3 protein. The data contain just under 550,000 distinct CDR3 sequences, under 30% of them singletons. This same sample was also part of a study on T cells expressing NK-cell markers. That source adds: 5'RACE template switching with UMIs generated TCR beta cDNA.

The sample was CD4+ T cells sorted from PBMCs, taken 11 to 12 days after vaccination. These receptor sequences come from a man in his fifties or sixties who received an inactivated influenza vaccine.

This clonotype was recorded a few times. The rearrangement links TRBV28 to TRBJ1-3; 9 nucleotides align to TRBD1. J lost 2 bases, V lost 8 bases, and 4 bases had no gene match. CDR1 is MDHEN, CDR2 SYDVKM, per germline. This CDR3 is 14 amino acids long. CDR3 coding DNA: TGTGCCAGCCGGACAGGGGCCCCTGGAAACACCATATATTTT. The encoded protein is CASRTGAPGNTIYF.

There are a few counts of this clonotype. This sequence joins TRBV7-2 and TRBJ1-2; D is undetermined. CDR1 and CDR2 (germline): SGHTA, FQGNSA. The length of the CDR3 is 14 residues. Trimming removed 0 bases at V and 1 base at J, with 6 bases between. Here the CDR3 reads CASSLAGNNYGYTF. The CDR3 DNA reads as TGTGCCAGCAGCTTAGCCGGGAATAACTATGGCTACACCTTC.

The V gene is TRBV12-3 or TRBV12-4, the J gene TRBJ2-6, with 7 bases that match TRBD2. CDR3 length: 17 amino acids. V trimming: 4 bases; J trimming: 4 bases; junction bases outside the gene matches: 10. CDR3 sequence reads: CASSSPRRTRGANVLTF. The CDR3, as DNA: TGTGCCAGCAGTTCCCCCCGGAGGACTAGGGGGGCCAACGTCCTGACTTTC.

The rearrangement uses TRBV5-6 and TRBJ2-1, with 10 bases that match TRBD2. The CDR3 has 15 amino acids. Trimming at V came to 2 bases and at J to 9 bases, leaving 8 bases not matched to a gene. Per germline, CDR1 SGHDT and CDR2 YYEEEE. The CDR3 nucleotides read TGTGCCAGCAGCTTTCTCGTAGCGGGAGGTTTTGAGCAGTTCTTC. This codes for CASSFLVAGGFEQFF. The entire variable domain, with the rest obtained from reference TRBV5-6 and TRBJ2-1, is as follows: DAGVTQSPTHLIKTRGQQVTLRCSPKSGHDTVSWYQQALGQGPQFIFQYYEEEERQRGNFPDRFSGHQFPNYSSELNVNALLLGDSALYLCASSFLVAGGFEQFFGPGTRLTVL.

The chain recombines TRBV7-6 with TRBJ2-1; D is ambiguous. V lost 8 bases and J lost 0, with 14 bases in between. Germline V lookup: CDR1 SGHVS, CDR2 FNYEAQ. The CDR3 has 15 residues. The CDR3 is CASSQTFSSYNEQFF. The CDR3 DNA sequence: TGTGCCAGCTCCCAGACTTTTAGCTCCTACAATGAGCAGTTCTTC.